The 21 T cell receptor beta chains reported below all come from one sample, sequenced in a study of blood T cell repertoires in COVID-19. The repertoire was sequenced with immunoSEQ multiplex PCR; TCRdb's copy has only in-frame clones and lacks some. In the table there are 250,000 to 350,000 clones, more than 75% of which are singletons. Input material: PBMCs or T cells enriched from blood (not recorded which). The receptor source for this set is a woman younger than 30 who had recovered from COVID-19.

This clone has only a few counts. CDR3: CASSQGLASEQFF. CDR3 in DNA: TGTGCCAGCAGCCAAGGACTAGCAAGTGAGCAGTTCTTC. The J gene is TRBJ2-1, the V gene TRBV14; 7 bases fit TRBD2. The CDR3 is 13 amino acids. The V gene end was trimmed by 1 base and the J gene end by 9 bases; junction bases not matched to a gene: 3. Germline V gene sequence: CDR1 SGHDN, CDR2 FVKESK.

Remarks on this clone: Different DNA sequences within this sample yield the same CDR3. The chain has TRBV18 and TRBJ2-1; 9 nucleotides align to TRBD2. V lost 0 bases, J lost 4 bases, and 4 bases stayed unmatched. Germline V lookup: CDR1 KGHSH, CDR2 LQKENI. This CDR3 spans 16 amino acids. The CDR3 spells CASSPPSLAGYNEQFF. CDR3 nucleotide sequence: TGTGCCAGCTCACCACCGTCTCTAGCGGGGTACAATGAGCAGTTCTTC.

The rearrangement uses TRBV15 and TRBJ2-7, with 8 bases aligning to TRBD1. Trimming at V came to 5 bases and at J to 2 bases, leaving 8 bases not matched to a gene. Germline assignment: CDR1 LNHNV and CDR2 YYDKDF (reference sequence). There are 15 residues in the CDR3. This CDR3 reads CATSDSGQGPYEQYF. The CDR3 DNA follows: TGTGCCACCAGCGATTCCGGACAGGGCCCCTACGAGCAGTACTTC.

The rearrangement uses TRBV2 and TRBJ2-7; 8 bases align to TRBD1. Germline assignment: CDR1 SNHLY and CDR2 FYNNEI. This CDR3 spans 16 amino acids. With 6 bases clipped from V and 2 bases from J, the junction kept 12 bases outside the gene matches. In DNA form, the CDR3 reads TGTGCCAGCAGCGGGGGTGGACAGGGCAAAACCTACGAGCAGTACTTC. This gives the protein CASSGGGQGKTYEQYF.

J is TRBJ1-2 and V is TRBV10-3; D possibly corresponds to TRBD1 (5 bases). CDR3 length equals 15 residues. Germline CDR1 ENHRY, CDR2 SYGVKD. V was cut by 0 bases and J by 1 base, with 9 bases left in between. Here the CDR3 DNA reads TGTGCCATCAGTGAGTCAGCAGGGTATAACTATGGCTACACCTTC. Amino acids: CAISESAGYNYGYTF.

J is TRBJ2-3 and V is TRBV5-1, with 10 bases that match TRBD2. The CDR3 has 15 amino acids. Germline CDR1 is SGHRS and CDR2 is YFSETQ. J gave up 6 bases and V 3 bases, and 7 bases lay outside the gene matches. This CDR3 reads CASSSQREGVDTQYF. CDR3 sequence (DNA): TGCGCCAGCAGCTCGCAGCGGGAGGGAGTGGATACGCAGTATTTT.

In DNA, the CDR3 is TGTGCCAGTAGTTTCACAGGGTGGCCTGAAGCTTTCTTT. As protein: CASSFTGWPEAFF. The rearrangement joins TRBV19 to TRBJ1-1, with D possibly TRBD1 on 6 matching bases. Germline CDR1 reads LNHDA; CDR2 reads SQIVND (reference sequence). Trimming shortened V by 5 bases and J by 6 bases, and 13 bases separated the two germline ends. The CDR3 has 13 residues.

The V call is TRBV27, the J call TRBJ2-1, with D possibly matching TRBD1 (6 bases). Germline V gives CDR1 MNHEY, CDR2 SMNVEV (reference sequence). CDR3 length: 14 amino acids. Trimming removed 6 bases from V and 8 bases from J, with 17 bases in between. DNA of the CDR3: TGTGCCAGCAGCATCCAGGGGCAGGGTTATGAGCAGTTCTTC. This encodes CASSIQGQGYEQFF.

This clone was picked up many times. This rearrangement joins TRBV5-6 to TRBJ2-1; D perhaps matches TRBD2 (5 bases). V lost 4 bases and J 4 bases, leaving 12 bases between the germline ends. Germline assignment: CDR1 SGHDT and CDR2 YYEEEE. This CDR3 is 14 amino acids long. Written as DNA, the CDR3 is TGTGCCAGCAGCCCAGGACGGGGTTACAATGAGCAGTTCTTC. This translates into CASSPGRGYNEQFF.

The chain combines TRBV9 with TRBJ1-2; D perhaps matches TRBD1 (6 bases). Per germline, CDR1 SGDLS and CDR2 YYNGEE. This CDR3 comprises 13 residues. V was pared by 0 bases and J by 8 bases, with 11 bases between. In nucleotides, the CDR3 is TGTGCCAGCAGCGTAGGTCTAGGGGGAGGCTACACCTTC. Translated: CASSVGLGGGYTF.

The chain uses TRBV28 and TRBJ1-2, with a weak D call TRBD1 (6 bases). CDR3 length: 16 residues. The germline V gene has CDR1 MDHEN and CDR2 SYDVKM. Trimming removed 1 base from V and 6 bases from J, with 18 bases in between. In DNA form, the CDR3 reads TGTGCCAGCAGTTTATCAAGACAGGTCCCGAGGGATGGCTACACCTTC. This gives the protein CASSLSRQVPRDGYTF.

The gene calls are TRBV9 and TRBJ1-5; D is uncertain. Germline CDR1 is SGDLS and CDR2 is YYNGEE. V dropped 3 bases and J dropped 6 bases, with 13 bases sitting between them. CDR3 length equals 14 residues. Here the CDR3 reads CASSGGGTGQPQHF. The CDR3, as DNA: TGTGCCAGCAGCGGTGGTGGTACCGGTCAGCCCCAGCATTTT.

In its sample, this clone was seen once. The identical CDR3 is also encoded by other nucleotide sequences in the sample. The chain links TRBV5-1 to TRBJ1-1; the D gene is possibly TRBD1 (5 bases). There are 13 residues in the CDR3. V was pared by 1 base and J by 1 base, with 5 bases between. CDR1 is SGHRS and CDR2 is YFSETQ in the germline V gene. Written as DNA, the CDR3 is TGCGCCAGCAGCTTGCAGGGGAACACTGAAGCTTTCTTT. Translated, it gives CASSLQGNTEAFF.

The chain links TRBV5-1 to TRBJ2-7, with D perhaps matching TRBD2 (6 bases). The CDR3 totals 13 residues. The V and J ends lost 2 bases and 2 bases respectively, with 8 bases between them. Germline lookup yields CDR1 SGHRS and CDR2 YFSETQ. The CDR3 bases are TGCGCCAGCAGCTTCCCGGGGGCCTACGAGCAGTACTTC. Amino acids: CASSFPGAYEQYF.

The DNA for the CDR3 is TGTGCCAGCAAAGTAGGGGAGGGCACTGAAGCTTTCTTT. It codes for CASKVGEGTEAFF. The chain is built from TRBV2 and TRBJ1-1; tentatively, D is TRBD1 (5 bases). V gave up 7 bases and J gave up 4 bases, with 13 bases separating them. The CDR3 is 13 amino acids. Germline V gene lookup returns CDR1 SNHLY and CDR2 FYNNEI.

Note on this clone: Other nucleotide sequences in the sample specify the same CDR3. The DNA for the CDR3 is TGTGCCAGCAGCCGAGGGGAGACCCAGTACTTC. Translation: CASSRGETQYF. The genes are TRBV9 and TRBJ2-5; perhaps TRBD2 as D (5 bases). Per germline, CDR1 SGDLS and CDR2 YYNGEE. V was cut by 4 bases and J by 5 bases, with 6 bases left in between. The CDR3 spans 11 residues.

The gene calls are TRBV6-5 and TRBJ2-1; 14 bases map to TRBD2. Germline V gene lookup returns CDR1 MNHEY and CDR2 SVGAGI. This CDR3 is 15 amino acids long. After removal of 6 bases from V and 5 bases from J, the junction contained 3 bases not matched to a gene. CDR3 amino acids: CASRVGLAGDNEQFF. CDR3 nucleotides: TGTGCCAGCAGAGTGGGACTAGCGGGGGACAATGAGCAGTTCTTC.

The chain carries TRBV29-1 and TRBJ1-2; TRBD1 might be the D (6 bases). The CDR3 is made up of 16 amino acids. V was clipped by 1 base and J by 0 bases, with 15 bases between them. Germline values: CDR1 SQVTM, CDR2 ANQGSEA. CDR3 in amino acids: CSVEGHRDTTNYGYTF. CDR3 DNA sequence: TGCAGCGTTGAAGGTCACCGGGACACCACTAACTATGGCTACACCTTC.

V and J are TRBV4-1 and TRBJ1-2; D unresolved. The V gene's germline CDR1 is MGHRA and CDR2 YSYEKL. This CDR3 region has 16 residues. The ends were cut back, 2 bases at V and 3 bases at J, with 16 bases in the middle. The CDR3 coding sequence is TGCGCCAGCAGCCAACTCCACAGCCCAGGTTACTATGGCTACACCTTC. Protein product: CASSQLHSPGYYGYTF.

V is TRBV18 and J is TRBJ1-1; 8 nucleotides match TRBD1. This CDR3 contains 16 residues. Trimming cost V 5 bases and J 0 bases; bases outside gene matches: 8. Germline CDR1 reads KGHSH; CDR2 reads LQKENI. The chain's CDR3 is CASSFGQGGMNTEAFF. The CDR3 nucleotides are TGTGCCAGCTCATTTGGACAGGGCGGCATGAACACTGAAGCTTTCTTT.

This clone appeared a single time. CDR3 sequence reads: CASSPPLRVGTEAFF. As DNA, the CDR3 is TGTGCCAGCAGTCCACCCCTCAGGGTTGGCACTGAAGCTTTCTTT. V usage is TRBV28 and J usage is TRBJ1-1, with D possibly TRBD1 on 5 matching bases. The CDR3 consists of 15 residues. Germline V lookup: CDR1 MDHEN, CDR2 SYDVKM. V was clipped by 5 bases and J by 4 bases, with 17 bases between them.